The clone carrying this TCR beta chain was detected many times. What it recognizes is unknown. These data come from a study of blood T cells in healthy people across ages. A J-beta primer mix and a sample-barcoded 5' primer were used in a second PCR of about 7 to 12 cycles. TCRdb reprocessed the 5' RACE reads via MiXCR and lists one record per CDR3 protein. The sample consists of some 900,000 distinct CDR3 sequences, about 30% of them appearing once. There are 18 residues in the CDR3. The germline CDR1 and CDR2 sequences are SGHRS and YFSETQ. With V trimmed by 2 bases and J by 6 bases, 14 bases remained unmatched. Study results and caveats: Correlation between TCR beta diversity and naive T cell percentage was strong.

The receptor was isolated from a woman older than 75 in good health. Input material: blood. The chain combines TRBV5-1 with TRBJ2-1; 10 bases line up with TRBD2. CDR3 coding DNA: TGCGCCAGCAGCTTCCAACCACCGGTAGCGGGGGGCAGCAATGAGCAGTTCTTC. This translates into CASSFQPPVAGGSNEQFF.